This T cell receptor (beta chain) was observed in a study of neurological immune-mediated disorders. V lost 8 bases and J 0 bases, leaving 17 bases between the germline ends. The CDR3 has 16 residues. Germline lookup yields CDR1 LGHNA and CDR2 YNFKEQ. With 10-nucleotide random UMIs included, cDNA was synthesized by 5'RACE. Every sequencing run generated in excess of 180 million TCR-beta sequences. These sequences covered 15-18 subjects. MiXCR, applied by TCRdb to the 5' RACE reads, yields one record per CDR3 protein. The sample holds fewer than 20,000 distinct CDR3 sequences, 27% seen once. The sample consisted of PBMCs. The TCR originated in a man aged 50 or older with HTLV-1-associated myelopathy (HAM/TSP). This chain uses TRBV4-2 with TRBJ1-5; D remains ambiguous. Here the CDR3 reads CASQGGPGYSNQPQHF. In DNA form, the CDR3 reads TGTGCCAGCCAAGGTGGTCCGGGGTATAGCAATCAGCCCCAGCATTTT.